Following are 30 T cell receptor beta chains from one sample sequenced in a study of OX40 agonist ivuxolimab in advanced cancers. The repertoire was sequenced with immunoSEQ multiplex PCR; TCRdb's copy has only in-frame clones and lacks some. In the table there are 80,000 to 100,000 clones, 92% of which are singletons. The material was CD4+ or CD8+ T cells sorted from blood, obtained in a trial of the OX40 agonist ivuxolimab. The receptor source for this set is an adult with an advanced solid tumor such as melanoma, head and neck, liver or kidney cancer.

In its sample, this clone was seen once. V and J are TRBV7-6 and TRBJ2-4; maybe TRBD2 (5 bases). The ends were cut back, 2 bases at V and 8 bases at J, with 10 bases in the middle. Germline CDR1 reads SGHVS; CDR2 reads FNYEAQ. This CDR3 comprises 13 residues. The CDR3 sequence is CASSLSGGDIQYF. DNA of the CDR3: TGTGCCAGCAGCTTAAGCGGTGGGGACATTCAGTACTTC.

This chain connects TRBV18 to TRBJ1-1, with D maybe TRBD1 (5 bases). Between the trimmed V and J ends, which lost 6 bases and 8 bases, there was a span of 16 bases. The CDR3 is 13 residues long. CDR1 is KGHSH and CDR2 is LQKENI in the germline V gene. The CDR3 DNA sequence: TGTGCCAGCTCCCTGACAGTCGGGAGGGAAGCTTTCTTT. This translates into CASSLTVGREAFF.

This clone was found a few times. V gene TRBV6-5 combines with J gene TRBJ1-1; D gene uncertain. V dropped 8 bases and J dropped 0 bases, with 10 bases sitting between them. This CDR3 has 13 residues. Germline CDR1 reads MNHEY; CDR2 reads SVGAGI. The CDR3 protein is CASANSVNTEAFF. CDR3 DNA sequence: TGTGCCAGCGCAAATTCAGTGAACACTGAAGCTTTCTTT.

The J gene is TRBJ2-7, the V gene TRBV19; 7 bases map to TRBD1. The germline V gene encodes CDR1 LNHDA and CDR2 SQIVND (reference sequence). Germline trimming cut 3 bases from V and 0 bases from J; bases unmatched to any gene: 8. The CDR3 extends over 16 amino acids. CDR3 sequence: CASSIGSGQSSYEQYF. CDR3 nucleotides: TGTGCCAGTAGTATTGGGTCGGGACAGAGCTCCTACGAGCAGTACTTC.

The rearrangement uses TRBV5-1 and TRBJ2-1; 8 bases align to TRBD1. The V gene's germline CDR1 is SGHRS and CDR2 YFSETQ. The CDR3 spans 13 residues. V was clipped by 4 bases and J by 6 bases; unmatched bases: 3. CDR3 sequence reads: CASSATGGNEQFF. As DNA, the CDR3 is TGCGCCAGCAGCGCCACAGGGGGCAATGAGCAGTTCTTC.

The rearrangement uses TRBV5-4 and TRBJ1-1, with 8 bases identical to TRBD1. CDR1 is SGHNT and CDR2 is YYREEE in the germline V gene (reference sequence). V shed 7 bases and J 4 bases; nucleotides not matched to a gene: 6. The CDR3 runs to 13 residues. CDR3 DNA sequence: TGTGCCAGCGGTCGACAGGGGCCCACTGAAGCTTTCTTT. Encoded protein: CASGRQGPTEAFF. The full variable domain, rest sourced from reference TRBV5-4 and TRBJ1-1, is ETGVTQSPTHLIKTRGQQVTLRCSSQSGHNTVSWYQQALGQGPQFIFQYYREEENGRGNFPPRFSGLQFPNYSSELNVNALELDDSALYLCASGRQGPTEAFFGQGTRLTVV.

The chain recombines TRBV19 with TRBJ2-1; 8 positions match TRBD1. Trimming at V came to 3 bases and at J to 5 bases, leaving 3 bases not matched to a gene. The CDR3 runs to 14 residues. Germline V gene data show CDR1 as LNHDA and CDR2 as SQIVND (reference sequence). The DNA of the CDR3 is TGTGCCAGTAGTATGGGACAGGCTAACAATGAGCAGTTCTTC. It codes for CASSMGQANNEQFF.

The rearrangement links TRBV6-6 to TRBJ1-4; perhaps TRBD1 as D (5 bases). CDR1 and CDR2 (germline): MNHNY, SVGAGI (reference sequence). Trimming removed 6 bases at V and 6 bases at J, with 11 bases between. The CDR3 totals 13 residues. CDR3 DNA: TGTGCCAGCAGCCGGGACGGGGATGAAAAACTGTTTTTT. Translation gives CASSRDGDEKLFF.

This clone was picked up one time. The rearrangement links TRBV7-9 to TRBJ2-3; 8 nucleotides line up with TRBD2. The CDR3 runs 18 residues. The ends lost 4 bases at V and 5 bases at J; junction bases unmatched: 17. Germline V gene sequence: CDR1 SEHNR, CDR2 FQNEAQ (reference sequence). This CDR3 is CASSSPSFGAGELDTQYF. The CDR3 DNA reads TGTGCCAGCAGCTCCCCTTCTTTCGGAGCGGGAGAGTTAGATACGCAGTATTTT.

The chain joins TRBV11-1 to TRBJ2-1; 12 bases map to TRBD2. The CDR3 runs to 15 residues. V was pared by 4 bases and J by 5 bases, with 3 bases of the junction left unmatched. Germline-derived CDR1 and CDR2 are SGHAT and FQDESV (reference sequence). The CDR3 region is CASSSGLAGHNEQFF. CDR3 coding DNA: TGTGCCAGCAGCTCAGGACTAGCGGGACACAATGAGCAGTTCTTC.

V and J are TRBV6-4 and TRBJ2-3; 9 positions match TRBD2. The germline V gene encodes CDR1 MRHNA and CDR2 SNTAGT. Trimming at V came to 4 bases and at J to 4 bases, leaving 3 bases not matched to a gene. This CDR3 has 14 amino acids. Here the CDR3 reads CASSVLAGSDTQYF. CDR3 in DNA: TGTGCCAGCAGTGTTCTAGCGGGATCAGATACGCAGTATTTT.

CDR3 DNA sequence: TGTGCCAGCAGTGAATTCGGTCTAGCGGAATACAATGAGCAGTTCTTC. It is translated as CASSEFGLAEYNEQFF. The V gene is TRBV25-1, the J gene TRBJ2-1, with 7 bases matching TRBD2. The trim removed 1 base at V and 4 bases at J, leaving 7 bases unmatched. This CDR3 is 16 amino acids long. CDR1 is MGHDK and CDR2 is SYGVNS in the germline V gene.

This sequence joins TRBV10-3 and TRBJ1-1; possible D gene TRBD1, 5 bases. CDR1 is ENHRY, CDR2 SYGVKD, per germline. V was trimmed by 7 bases and J by 8 bases, leaving 14 bases between them. The CDR3 is made up of 12 amino acids. CDR3: CAIMGDGKEAFF. CDR3 in DNA: TGTGCCATCATGGGGGATGGAAAGGAAGCTTTCTTT.

The V and J genes are TRBV10-3 and TRBJ2-3; no reliable D call. This CDR3 is built from 15 residues. Looked up from germline, CDR1 is ENHRY and CDR2 is SYGVKD. Trimming pared 5 bases from V and 2 bases from J, leaving 14 bases between. CDR3 coding DNA: TGTGCCATCAGTCCGAACTCCCCGGACACAGATACGCAGTATTTT. Protein sequence: CAISPNSPDTDTQYF.

The V and J genes are TRBV5-4 and TRBJ2-7, with 14 bases identical to TRBD2. Trimming took 3 bases from V and 6 from J; bases not matched to a gene: 5. This CDR3 has 15 residues. From germline, CDR1 is SGHNT and CDR2 YYREEE (reference sequence). The CDR3 spells CASSSRLAGGSEQYF. The CDR3 DNA sequence: TGTGCCAGCAGCTCGCGACTAGCGGGAGGGAGCGAGCAGTACTTC.

The chain is built from TRBV27 and TRBJ1-1; TRBD1 matches at 12 bases. The germline gives CDR1 MNHEY, CDR2 SMNVEV (reference sequence). The trim removed 5 bases at V and 5 bases at J, leaving 6 bases unmatched. The CDR3 contains 15 residues. The CDR3 DNA sequence: TGTGCCAGCAGTCCGGGACAGGGGGCCAGAACTGAAGCTTTCTTT. As protein: CASSPGQGARTEAFF.

The chain couples TRBV4-1 to TRBJ1-5; tentatively, D is TRBD1 (5 bases). CDR3 length equals 15 residues. Germline assignment: CDR1 MGHRA and CDR2 YSYEKL. V was cut by 4 bases and J by 4 bases, with 14 bases left in between. The CDR3 bases are TGCGCCAGCAGCCTGACCAGGGACGGAAATCAGCCCCAGCATTTT. As protein: CASSLTRDGNQPQHF.

This chain links TRBV9 with TRBJ2-2; perhaps D is TRBD1 or TRBD2 (7 bases each). The germline V gene has CDR1 SGDLS and CDR2 YYNGEE. The CDR3 has 15 amino acids. V gave up 8 bases and J gave up 7 bases, with 21 bases separating them. CDR3 sequence (DNA): TGTGCCAGTGACAGGGAGGGAGCAGGTATCGGGGAGCTGTTTTTT. Encoded protein: CASDREGAGIGELFF.

This chain connects TRBV30 to TRBJ1-4, with 9 nucleotides matching TRBD1. V lost 5 bases, J lost 11 bases, and 3 bases stayed unmatched. Germline lookup yields CDR1 GTSNPN and CDR2 SVGIG (reference sequence). The CDR3 sequence is 11 residues long. The CDR3 here is CAWGGTGKLFF. The CDR3 DNA reads TGTGCCTGGGGGGGGACAGGGAAACTGTTTTTT.

The genes are TRBV30 and TRBJ2-3; 14 bases line up with TRBD2. The CDR3 covers 16 residues. From germline, CDR1 is GTSNPN and CDR2 SVGIG (reference sequence). V was pared by 4 bases and J by 2 bases, with 5 bases of the junction left unmatched. CDR3 coding DNA: TGTGCCTGGACCGGGACTAGCGGGGGCTTCACAGATACGCAGTATTTT. Its protein is CAWTGTSGGFTDTQYF.

The gene calls are TRBV5-1 and TRBJ1-4; 7 bases line up with TRBD1. Germline assignment: CDR1 SGHRS and CDR2 YFSETQ. The CDR3 has 14 residues. J lost 4 bases, V lost 4 bases, and 4 bases had no gene match. DNA for the CDR3: TGCGCCAGCAGCCCGGGACAGCTTAATGAAAAACTGTTTTTT. Translating it yields CASSPGQLNEKLFF.

Here the CDR3 DNA reads TGTGCCACCAGCCAGGACAGGGCCCGGGTAGACTATGGCTACACCTTC. Translation: CATSQDRARVDYGYTF. This rearrangement joins TRBV15 to TRBJ1-2; 8 bases fit TRBD1. With V trimmed by 5 bases and J by 3 bases, 11 bases remained unmatched. The CDR3 totals 16 residues. Germline lookup yields CDR1 LNHNV and CDR2 YYDKDF (reference sequence).

The chain links TRBV5-1 to TRBJ2-5, with D tentatively TRBD1 or TRBD2 (6 bases each). CDR1 SGHRS and CDR2 YFSETQ come from the germline V gene. This CDR3 has 12 residues. Trimming left V 5 bases short and J 3 bases short, with 8 bases between. The CDR3 sequence: CASSRGEETQYF. CDR3 sequence (DNA): TGCGCCAGCAGTAGGGGGGAAGAGACCCAGTACTTC. The whole variable domain, filled in from reference TRBV5-1 and TRBJ2-5, reads KAGVTQTPRYLIKTRGQQVTLSCSPISGHRSVSWYQQTPGQGLQFLFEYFSETQRNKGNFPGRFSGRQFSNSRSEMNVSTLELGDSALYLCASSRGEETQYFGPGTRLLVL.

The chain recombines TRBV9 with TRBJ2-2; TRBD1 aligns across 8 bases. The CDR3 extends over 18 amino acids. Germline CDR1 is SGDLS and CDR2 is YYNGEE. Losses at the gene ends were 4 bases for V and 6 bases for J; bases not matched to a gene: 17. The CDR3 DNA reads as TGTGCCAGCAGCCCCGGGACAGGCCCCCCAATGAGGGCCGGGGAGCTGTTTTTT. Translation gives CASSPGTGPPMRAGELFF.

This chain uses TRBV11-2 with TRBJ2-3, with D possibly TRBD2 on 7 matching bases. The V gene's germline CDR1 is SGHAT and CDR2 FQNNGV. V lost 5 bases to trimming and J lost 4 bases, with 19 bases between them. The CDR3 has 16 amino acids. The CDR3 region is CASSSLGGGSADTQYF. CDR3 DNA sequence: TGTGCCAGCAGCAGTTTAGGGGGGGGCTCAGCAGATACGCAGTATTTT.

The CDR3 here is CASSEQTGYEQYF. DNA of the CDR3: TGTGCCAGCAGTGAGCAGACAGGGTACGAGCAGTACTTC. V and J are TRBV6-1 and TRBJ2-7, with 7 bases aligning to TRBD1. The CDR3 contains 13 residues. Looked up from germline, CDR1 is MNHNS and CDR2 is SASEGT. Trimming at V came to 3 bases and at J to 4 bases, leaving 3 bases not matched to a gene.

The V and J genes are TRBV10-3 and TRBJ1-1; D call uncertain. The CDR3 has 14 amino acids. Germline V gene data show CDR1 as ENHRY and CDR2 as SYGVKD. The germline V and J ends were trimmed by 4 bases and 3 bases, with 12 bases remaining between them. Here the CDR3 DNA reads TGTGCCATCAGTGTGAGAGGGTACGACACTGAAGCTTTCTTT. Translation gives CAISVRGYDTEAFF.

This clone appeared a single time. Within the sample, other DNA sequences also encode this same CDR3. The gene calls are TRBV6-1 and TRBJ2-5; no clear D. CDR3 length: 12 residues. CDR1 and CDR2 (germline): MNHNS, SASEGT. V was pared by 4 bases and J by 5 bases, with 8 bases between. The CDR3 is CASSVGRETQYF. CDR3 coding DNA: TGTGCCAGCAGTGTTGGGCGGGAGACCCAGTACTTC.

The chain combines TRBV5-1 with TRBJ2-3, with D perhaps being TRBD1 or TRBD2 (5 bases each). The V end lost 4 bases, the J end lost 6 bases, and 15 bases lay between the germline ends. Germline CDR1 SGHRS, CDR2 YFSETQ. The CDR3 has 14 amino acids. CDR3: CASSRDPSRDTQYF. CDR3 DNA sequence: TGCGCCAGCAGCCGGGACCCTTCCCGTGATACGCAGTATTTT.

This clone has just one count. V is TRBV11-3 and J is TRBJ2-2; possibly TRBD1 for D (6 bases). Trimming shortened V by 5 bases and J by 5 bases, and 9 bases separated the two germline ends. CDR3 length: 13 amino acids. Per the germline V gene, CDR1 is SGHNT and CDR2 is YENEEA. CDR3 sequence reads: CASSPQGTGELFF. DNA for the CDR3: TGTGCCAGCAGCCCTCAGGGGACCGGGGAGCTGTTTTTT.